This TCR beta chain was sequenced during a study of blood T cell dynamics during melanoma immunotherapy. Across the whole study: Standard first-line treatment here was pembrolizumab or nivolumab plus ipilimumab in metastatic melanoma.

TCRdb keeps only in-frame clones here, not all; method: immunoSEQ multiplex PCR. The sample gives around 8,000 clones, approximately 85% of which show up once; 3.6% is in the top ten. Time point given: week 3, after first cycle of checkpoint inhibitor. Disease control meant complete response, partial response or stable disease at 12 weeks. Trimming cost V 6 bases and J 3 bases, with 18 bases left between them. Germline V gene data show CDR1 as SQVTM and CDR2 as ANQGSEA. The CDR3 runs to 14 residues. The rearrangement links TRBV29-1 to TRBJ2-7; the D is unclear. This clonotype was obtained from a human donor with melanoma. The material was blood, obtained from a patient treated with checkpoint blockade. In nucleotides, the CDR3 is TGCAGCGTGAGTCCTGACCTGGCCGGCTACGAGCAGTACTTC. Its translation is CSVSPDLAGYEQYF.